Following are 32 T cell receptor beta chains from one sample sequenced in a study of blood T cell repertoires in COVID-19. This table comes from immunoSEQ multiplex PCR, and its TCRdb copy is limited to in-frame clones, with some not included. The sample includes about 160,000 clones, around three quarters seen only once; the top ten take roughly 8%. The sequenced material came from peripheral blood. Every receptor here comes from a man between 60 and 75 years old with acute or convalescent COVID-19.

The rearrangement links TRBV18 to TRBJ1-1; D unclear. The CDR3 has 16 residues. Germline-derived CDR1 and CDR2 are KGHSH and LQKENI. Trimming cost V 6 bases and J 0 bases, with 17 bases left between them. The CDR3 DNA is TGTGCCAGCTCCCCCCCGCTACAGTACATGAACACTGAAGCTTTCTTT. This gives the protein CASSPPLQYMNTEAFF.

This chain uses TRBV5-1 with TRBJ2-2; 9 nucleotides agree with TRBD1. This CDR3 comprises 14 residues. Germline V CDR1 and CDR2: SGHRS, YFSETQ. With V trimmed by 5 bases and J by 7 bases, 6 bases remained unmatched. CDR3: CASRRDRVRGELFF. DNA of the CDR3: TGCGCCAGCAGGCGGGACAGGGTCCGCGGGGAGCTGTTTTTT. The variable domain in full, with the rest retrieved from reference TRBV5-1 and TRBJ2-2, is KAGVTQTPRYLIKTRGQQVTLSCSPISGHRSVSWYQQTPGQGLQFLFEYFSETQRNKGNFPGRFSGRQFSNSRSEMNVSTLELGDSALYLCASRRDRVRGELFFGEGSRLTVL.

The chain combines TRBV30 with TRBJ1-6; weak D call: TRBD1 (5 bases). Trimming shortened V by 1 base and J by 8 bases, and 18 bases separated the two germline ends. The CDR3 sequence is 16 residues long. The germline CDR1 and CDR2 sequences are GTSNPN and SVGIG (reference sequence). For the CDR3, the DNA is TGTGCCTGGAGTGAGTTCCAGGGAATTCTGGATTCACCCCTCCACTTT. Translated: CAWSEFQGILDSPLHF. Based on the CDR3 plus reference TRBV30 and TRBJ1-6, the full variable domain is SQTIHQWPATLVQPVGSPLSLECTVEGTSNPNLYWYRQAAGRGLQLLFYSVGIGQISSEVPQNLSASRPQDRQFILSSKKLLLSDSGFYLCAWSEFQGILDSPLHFGNGTRLTVT.

J is TRBJ2-2 and V is TRBV5-4, with TRBD2 matching over 9 bases. Germline lookup yields CDR1 SGHNT and CDR2 YYREEE (reference sequence). After removal of 4 bases from V and 2 bases from J, the junction contained 6 bases not matched to a gene. CDR3 length: 16 residues. CDR3 amino acids: CASSTIAGVNTGELFF. Written as DNA, the CDR3 is TGTGCCAGCAGCACAATAGCGGGGGTAAACACCGGGGAGCTGTTTTTT. The whole variable domain, remainder taken from reference TRBV5-4 and TRBJ2-2, is ETGVTQSPTHLIKTRGQQVTLRCSSQSGHNTVSWYQQALGQGPQFIFQYYREEENGRGNFPPRFSGLQFPNYSSELNVNALELDDSALYLCASSTIAGVNTGELFFGEGSRLTVL.

CDR3 bases: TGTGCCAGCAGCCCGGACGGGAGCTCCTACAATGAGCAGTTCTTC. The encoded protein is CASSPDGSSYNEQFF. The chain uses TRBV6-5 and TRBJ2-1; tentatively, D is TRBD2 (6 bases). Per germline, CDR1 MNHEY and CDR2 SVGAGI. The V and J ends lost 6 bases and 0 bases respectively, with 12 bases between them. The CDR3 totals 15 residues.

This rearrangement joins TRBV3-1 (or the pseudogene TRBV3-2) to TRBJ2-1, with no clear D. Germline V gives CDR1 LGHDT, CDR2 YNNKEL (reference sequence). Trimming pared 1 base from V and 0 bases from J, leaving 4 bases between. The CDR3 length is 14 residues. In nucleotides, the CDR3 is TGTGCCAGCAGCCAAGTAAACTCCTACAATGAGCAGTTCTTC. Amino acids: CASSQVNSYNEQFF.

The CDR3 nucleotides are TGTGCCAGCAGCCGACCGGGACAGGCCTTAGCTAACTATGGCTACACCTTC. Translation gives CASSRPGQALANYGYTF. The chain carries TRBV6-6 and TRBJ1-2; 8 nucleotides agree with TRBD1. The CDR3 loop spans 17 amino acids. Germline V gene sequence: CDR1 MNHNY, CDR2 SVGAGI (reference sequence). J was trimmed by 0 bases and V by 6 bases; bases with no gene match: 12.

J is TRBJ2-7 and V is TRBV4-1; 7 nucleotides agree with TRBD1. The CDR3 sequence is 15 residues long. Trimming at V came to 1 base and at J to 3 bases, leaving 6 bases not matched to a gene. CDR1 is MGHRA, CDR2 YSYEKL, per germline. The CDR3 region is CASSQGAGGYYEQYF. The CDR3 DNA is TGCGCCAGCAGCCAAGGCGCAGGGGGTTACTACGAGCAGTACTTC.

The chain employs TRBV19 and TRBJ2-4; 9 positions match TRBD1. Per the germline V gene, CDR1 is LNHDA and CDR2 is SQIVND (reference sequence). The CDR3 length is 16 residues. Trimming took 2 bases from V and 4 from J; bases not matched to a gene: 6. The CDR3: CASSIPGQGQKNIQYF. DNA for the CDR3: TGTGCCAGTAGTATACCGGGACAGGGCCAAAAAAACATTCAGTACTTC. Looking up the rest from reference TRBV19 and TRBJ2-4 gives the full variable domain: DGGITQSPKYLFRKEGQNVTLSCEQNLNHDAMYWYRQDPGQGLRLIYYSQIVNDFQKGDIAEGYSVSREKKESFPLTVTSAQKNPTAFYLCASSIPGQGQKNIQYFGAGTRLSVL.

The chain combines TRBV4-2 with TRBJ2-2, with D tentatively TRBD1 (5 bases). The CDR3 spans 16 residues. The germline V and J ends were trimmed by 0 bases and 2 bases, with 10 bases remaining between them. CDR1 and CDR2 (germline): LGHNA, YNFKEQ. The CDR3 DNA reads as TGTGCCAGCAGCCAAGATATGACAGCCAACACCGGGGAGCTGTTTTTT. As protein: CASSQDMTANTGELFF.

This clone was seen just once. The rearrangement uses TRBV4-1 and TRBJ2-1; a possible D gene is TRBD1 (6 bases). V lost 2 bases and J lost 0, with 11 bases in between. This CDR3 has 16 residues. CDR1 is MGHRA and CDR2 is YSYEKL in the germline V gene. CDR3 sequence (DNA): TGCGCCAGCAGCCAAAAACAGGGAAGCTCCTACAATGAGCAGTTCTTC. Its protein product is CASSQKQGSSYNEQFF.

V and J are TRBV6-2 or TRBV6-3 and TRBJ2-7, with 9 bases fitting TRBD1. CDR1 and CDR2 from the germline V gene are MNHEY and SVGEGT. J was trimmed by 1 base and V by 6 bases; bases with no gene match: 7. The CDR3 has 15 residues. CDR3 residues: CASSPGQGISYEQYF. The CDR3 nucleotides read TGTGCCAGCAGCCCGGGACAGGGAATTTCCTACGAGCAGTACTTC.

The V gene is TRBV13, the J gene TRBJ1-4; maybe TRBD1 (5 bases). Trimming pared 3 bases from V and 5 bases from J, leaving 10 bases between. The CDR3 has 14 residues. Germline V gene data show CDR1 as PRHDT and CDR2 as FYEKMQ (reference sequence). The CDR3 region has the DNA TGTGCCAGCAGCTTCCGACAGTTGAATGAAAAACTGTTTTTT. Amino acids: CASSFRQLNEKLFF.

The rearrangement links TRBV6-4 to TRBJ1-2, with a weak D call TRBD1 (6 bases). CDR3 size: 13 residues. The V end was cut by 10 bases, the J end by 5 bases, with 17 bases between. Per germline, CDR1 MRHNA and CDR2 SNTAGT. CDR3 DNA sequence: TGTGCCACTTCCCCGGGGGGCAATTATGGCTACACCTTC. As protein: CATSPGGNYGYTF.

The gene calls are TRBV7-2 and TRBJ2-1; 9 bases line up with TRBD2. The CDR3 spans 15 residues. Germline trimming cut 6 bases from V and 5 bases from J; bases unmatched to any gene: 8. The germline CDR1 and CDR2 sequences are SGHTA and FQGNSA. CDR3 nucleotides: TGTGCCAGCAGGCCGGCAGCGGGGGGCCACAATGAGCAGTTCTTC. As protein: CASRPAAGGHNEQFF.

In this sample, this clone turned up a few times. The chain couples TRBV6-5 to TRBJ1-2, with D possibly matching TRBD1 (6 bases). The CDR3 is made up of 14 amino acids. Looked up from germline, CDR1 is MNHEY and CDR2 is SVGAGI. The V end lost 2 bases, the J end lost 6 bases, and 13 bases lay between the germline ends. The CDR3 protein is CASSYARQGNGYTF. The CDR3 nucleotides are TGTGCCAGCAGTTACGCACGGCAGGGGAATGGCTACACCTTC.

This clone was observed once. The chain is built from TRBV14 and TRBJ2-5; D is undetermined. V was clipped by 2 bases and J by 5 bases, with 12 bases between them. The CDR3 runs to 14 residues. Germline V gene data show CDR1 as SGHDN and CDR2 as FVKESK. DNA for the CDR3: TGTGCCAGCAGCCAACGAGTCCAAAAGGAGACCCAGTACTTC. Amino acid sequence: CASSQRVQKETQYF.

This chain connects TRBV6-5 to TRBJ2-1; TRBD1 might be the D (5 bases). V was clipped by 2 bases and J by 5 bases, with 7 bases between them. From germline, CDR1 is MNHEY and CDR2 SVGAGI. This CDR3 is built from 13 residues. Here the CDR3 DNA reads TGTGCCAGCAGTTACGTAGGGGACAATGAGCAGTTCTTC. Residues: CASSYVGDNEQFF.

This clone occurred many times. The chain couples TRBV5-5 to TRBJ2-2; 7 positions match TRBD1. The CDR3 runs 18 residues. V lost 4 bases to trimming and J lost 5 bases; unmatched junction nucleotides: 17. The germline V gene has CDR1 SGHKS and CDR2 YYEKEE (reference sequence). The CDR3 nucleotides are TGTGCCAGCAGCCCTTCGGACCGCTCCAGGGGGTGGACCGGGGAGCTGTTTTTT. Its protein product is CASSPSDRSRGWTGELFF.

V usage is TRBV30 and J usage is TRBJ1-5, with D possibly matching TRBD1 (6 bases). V was pared by 1 base and J by 0 bases, with 10 bases between. CDR1 GTSNPN and CDR2 SVGIG come from the germline V gene (reference sequence). This CDR3 contains 15 residues. This chain's CDR3 is CAWSAQGTSNQPQHF. The CDR3 DNA is TGTGCCTGGAGTGCCCAGGGGACTAGCAATCAGCCCCAGCATTTT.

This clone turned up a few times. In the same sample, other DNA sequences code for this CDR3. The chain combines TRBV6-5 with TRBJ2-7; 7 bases are a match to TRBD1. Looked up from germline, CDR1 is MNHEY and CDR2 is SVGAGI. With 0 bases clipped from V and 3 bases from J, the junction kept 2 bases outside the gene matches. The CDR3 loop spans 14 amino acids. CDR3 protein: CASSYSDRHYEQYF. DNA for the CDR3: TGTGCCAGCAGTTACTCGGACAGGCACTACGAGCAGTACTTC.

The DNA of the CDR3 is TGTGCCACCAGTGATAGTCAGTACCAAGAGACCCAGTACTTC. Its protein is CATSDSQYQETQYF. The rearrangement uses TRBV24-1 and TRBJ2-5; D is undetermined. V lost 3 bases to trimming and J lost 0 bases, with 7 bases between them. Germline loops: CDR1 KGHDR, CDR2 SFDVKD. This CDR3 has 14 residues.

The chain employs TRBV19 and TRBJ1-5; 9 bases are a match to TRBD1. The CDR3 length is 16 residues. Germline lookup yields CDR1 LNHDA and CDR2 SQIVND (reference sequence). Trimming removed 5 bases from V and 7 bases from J; junction bases left unmatched: 12. DNA for the CDR3: TGTGCCAGTAGTCTCGGGACAGGGAGTTCGGGGCAGCCCCAGCATTTT. It encodes CASSLGTGSSGQPQHF.

This clone occurred once. The CDR3 sequence: CASSTTGTEAYTF. The CDR3 coding sequence is TGCGCCAGCAGCACTACCGGGACAGAAGCCTACACCTTC. This rearrangement joins TRBV5-1 to TRBJ1-2, with 7 bases that match TRBD1. CDR1 SGHRS and CDR2 YFSETQ come from the germline V gene. The CDR3 extends over 13 amino acids. V shed 4 bases and J 10 bases; nucleotides not matched to a gene: 10.

This clone was counted only a few times. V is TRBV7-3 and J is TRBJ2-3, with D maybe TRBD1 (6 bases). With 5 bases removed from V and 6 bases from J, the gap between germline ends came to 15 bases. The CDR3 is 14 amino acids. Per the germline V gene, CDR1 is SGHTA and CDR2 is FQGTGA. The CDR3 nucleotides read TGTGCCAGCAGCCAGGGACAAGCCACCGATACGCAGTATTTT. It encodes CASSQGQATDTQYF.

The rearrangement links TRBV7-2 to TRBJ1-2, with 8 nucleotides matching TRBD1. This CDR3 spans 15 amino acids. V was pared by 4 bases and J by 7 bases, with 11 bases of the junction left unmatched. Germline CDR1 SGHTA, CDR2 FQGNSA. The CDR3 loop reads CASSSTTGERGGYTF. The CDR3, as DNA: TGTGCCAGCAGCTCTACGACAGGGGAGAGAGGTGGCTACACCTTC.

There are many counts of this clone. The chain links TRBV5-1 to TRBJ2-7; D possibly corresponds to TRBD2 (5 bases). CDR3 size: 15 residues. The germline V and J ends were trimmed by 0 bases and 7 bases, with 17 bases remaining between them. CDR1 is SGHRS, CDR2 YFSETQ, per germline. The CDR3 loop reads CASSLAPQASGEQYF. The CDR3 nucleotides are TGCGCCAGCAGCTTGGCTCCCCAGGCTTCGGGAGAGCAGTACTTC.

The J gene is TRBJ2-1, the V gene TRBV5-1; TRBD2 might be the D (6 bases). CDR1 is SGHRS and CDR2 is YFSETQ in the germline V gene. This CDR3 comprises 15 residues. V shed 3 bases and J shed 5 bases, with 15 bases lying between them. Here the CDR3 reads CASSSTAGRDNEQFF. CDR3 sequence (DNA): TGCGCCAGCAGCTCCACCGCGGGACGTGACAATGAGCAGTTCTTC.

This clone occurred a few times. Within the sample, other DNA sequences also encode this same CDR3. The V gene is TRBV19, the J gene TRBJ2-5; TRBD1 is a possible D gene (6 bases). The germline V and J ends were trimmed by 3 bases and 5 bases, with 16 bases remaining between them. The CDR3 totals 15 residues. Looked up from germline, CDR1 is LNHDA and CDR2 is SQIVND (reference sequence). The CDR3 sequence is CASSIRRGTRETQYF. CDR3 DNA sequence: TGTGCCAGTAGTATTAGAAGGGGGACGAGGGAGACCCAGTACTTC.

The J gene is TRBJ1-5, the V gene TRBV7-2; 8 nucleotides line up with TRBD1. Germline V gene lookup returns CDR1 SGHTA and CDR2 FQGNSA. J gave up 4 bases and V 1 base, and 3 bases lay outside the gene matches. The CDR3 is 15 amino acids. The CDR3 DNA reads TGTGCCAGCAGCTTAGAGACAGGGGCAAATCAGCCCCAGCATTTT. As protein: CASSLETGANQPQHF.

The chain joins TRBV12-3 or TRBV12-4 to TRBJ2-3; D ambiguous. The CDR3 contains 12 residues. The V gene lost 6 bases and the J gene lost 5 bases, with 9 bases spanning the gap. The DNA of the CDR3 is TGTGCCAGCAGCCGGCTAGGAGATACGCAGTATTTT. Its translation is CASSRLGDTQYF.

The chain carries TRBV19 and TRBJ2-1; maybe TRBD1 (5 bases). Per the germline V gene, CDR1 is LNHDA and CDR2 is SQIVND (reference sequence). Trimming took 5 bases from V and 3 from J, leaving 8 bases between them. The CDR3 length is 13 residues. CDR3 nucleotide sequence: TGTGCCAGTAGTGTGACAGACTACAATGAGCAGTTCTTC. Its protein is CASSVTDYNEQFF. Filled out from reference TRBV19 and TRBJ2-1, the complete variable domain reads DGGITQSPKYLFRKEGQNVTLSCEQNLNHDAMYWYRQDPGQGLRLIYYSQIVNDFQKGDIAEGYSVSREKKESFPLTVTSAQKNPTAFYLCASSVTDYNEQFFGPGTRLTVL.